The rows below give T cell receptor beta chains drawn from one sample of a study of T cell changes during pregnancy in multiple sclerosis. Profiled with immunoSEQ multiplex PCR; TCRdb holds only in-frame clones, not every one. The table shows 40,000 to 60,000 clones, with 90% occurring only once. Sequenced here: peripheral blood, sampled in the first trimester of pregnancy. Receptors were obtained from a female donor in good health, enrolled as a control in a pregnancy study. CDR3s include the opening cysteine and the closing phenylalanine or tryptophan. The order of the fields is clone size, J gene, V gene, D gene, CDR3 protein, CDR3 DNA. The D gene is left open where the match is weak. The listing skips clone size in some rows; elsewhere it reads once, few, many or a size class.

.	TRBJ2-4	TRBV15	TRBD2	CATSRDGSGRAVIQYF	TGTGCCACCAGCAGGGACGGTAGCGGGAGGGCCGTCATTCAGTACTTC
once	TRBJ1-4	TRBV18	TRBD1	CASSPRIGTDNEKLFF	TGTGCCAGCTCACCCCGCATCGGGACAGATAATGAAAAACTGTTTTTT
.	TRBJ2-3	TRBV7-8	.	CASSSSTDTQYF	TGTGCCAGCAGCTCGTCGACAGATACGCAGTATTTT
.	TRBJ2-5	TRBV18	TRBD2	CASSRGLAGAQETQYF	TGTGCCAGCTCACGCGGACTAGCGGGGGCCCAAGAGACCCAGTACTTC
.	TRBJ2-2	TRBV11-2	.	CASSLQATGELFF	TGTGCCAGCAGCCTCCAGGCCACCGGGGAGCTGTTTTTT
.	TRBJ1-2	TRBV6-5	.	CASSPSGNYGYTF	TGTGCCAGCAGCCCCTCGGGGAACTATGGCTACACCTTC
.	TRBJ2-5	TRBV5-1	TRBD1	CASSTGADRDPQETQYF	TGCGCCAGCAGCACTGGCGCAGACAGGGACCCCCAAGAGACCCAGTACTTC
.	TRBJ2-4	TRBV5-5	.	CASSLYRSPQDGENIQYF	TGTGCCAGCAGCTTGTATAGGAGCCCCCAAGACGGAGAAAACATTCAGTACTTC
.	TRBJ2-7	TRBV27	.	CASSTRTGHSYEQYF	TGTGCCAGCAGTACCCGAACAGGACACTCCTACGAGCAGTACTTC
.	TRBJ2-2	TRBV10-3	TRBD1	CAISESTGAGELFF	TGTGCCATCAGTGAGTCAACAGGGGCCGGGGAGCTGTTTTTT
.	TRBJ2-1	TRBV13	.	CASSLGRSRYNEQFF	TGTGCCAGCAGCTTGGGGAGAAGCAGATACAATGAGCAGTTCTTC
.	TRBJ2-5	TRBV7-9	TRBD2	CASSPPRGSGGQETQYF	TGTGCCAGCAGCCCCCCTCGGGGGAGCGGGGGCCAAGAGACCCAGTACTTC
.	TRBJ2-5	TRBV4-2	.	CASSQDRLVPRRGETQYF	TGTGCCAGCAGCCAAGATCGACTAGTGCCCCGTCGGGGAGAGACCCAGTACTTC
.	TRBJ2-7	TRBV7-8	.	CASSLTGSSYEQYF	TGTGCCAGCAGCTTGACGGGGTCCTCCTACGAGCAGTACTTC
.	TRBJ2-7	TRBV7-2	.	CASSTSAGNEQYF	TGTGCCAGCAGCACCTCGGCCGGGAACGAGCAGTACTTC
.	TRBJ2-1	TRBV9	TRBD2	CASSVLAASGGANEQFF	TGTGCCAGCAGCGTACTGGCGGCTAGCGGGGGGGCTAATGAGCAGTTCTTC
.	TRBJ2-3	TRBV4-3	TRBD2	CASSEGLAGYTDTQYF	TGCGCCAGCAGCGAAGGACTAGCGGGATACACAGATACGCAGTATTTT
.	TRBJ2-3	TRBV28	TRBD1	CASSLSSGGAGTDTQYF	TGTGCCAGCAGTTTGTCATCAGGGGGCGCGGGCACAGATACGCAGTATTTT
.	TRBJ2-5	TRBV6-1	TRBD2	CASGGSGRSETQYF	TGTGCCAGCGGAGGGAGCGGGAGAAGCGAGACCCAGTACTTC
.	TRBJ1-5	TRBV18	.	CASSPTGYSNQPQHF	TGTGCCAGCTCACCAACAGGCTATAGCAATCAGCCCCAGCATTTT
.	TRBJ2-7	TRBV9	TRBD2	CASSVEGLAPDEQYF	TGTGCCAGCAGCGTCGAGGGACTAGCGCCCGACGAGCAGTACTTC
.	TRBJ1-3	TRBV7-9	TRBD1	CASSLVSGGVGNTIYF	TGTGCCAGCAGCTTAGTTTCAGGGGGCGTTGGAAACACCATATATTTT
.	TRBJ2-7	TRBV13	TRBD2	CASSSGTRQYF	TGTGCCAGCAGCTCGGGGACTAGGCAGTACTTC
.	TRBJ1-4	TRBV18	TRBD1	CASSPRRDSPRGDEKLFF	TGTGCCAGCTCACCACGCCGGGACTCCCCCAGGGGGGATGAAAAACTGTTTTTT
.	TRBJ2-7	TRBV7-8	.	CASSSALRGTYEQYF	TGTGCCAGCAGCTCAGCCCTAAGGGGGACCTACGAGCAGTACTTC
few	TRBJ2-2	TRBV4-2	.	CASSQVGGGELFF	TGTGCCAGCAGCCAAGTGGGCGGGGGGGAGCTGTTTTTT
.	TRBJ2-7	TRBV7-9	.	CASSRGRFPYEQYF	TGTGCCAGCAGCCGAGGCAGATTCCCCTACGAGCAGTACTTC
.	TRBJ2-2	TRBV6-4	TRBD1	CASSDSGGLVTGELFF	TGTGCCAGCAGTGACTCAGGGGGCTTAGTGACCGGGGAGCTGTTTTTT
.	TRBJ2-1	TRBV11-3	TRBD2	CASSLSSSGNEQFF	TGTGCCAGCAGCTTATCCTCTAGCGGCAATGAGCAGTTCTTC
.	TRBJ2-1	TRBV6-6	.	CASRRGLLNEQFF	TGTGCCAGCAGACGGGGACTGCTCAATGAGCAGTTCTTC
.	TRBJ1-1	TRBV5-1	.	CASTETPTGNTEAFF	TGCGCCAGCACCGAAACCCCGACAGGGAACACTGAAGCTTTCTTT
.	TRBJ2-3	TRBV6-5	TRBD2	CASSWRASGGADTQYF	TGTGCCAGCAGTTGGCGGGCTAGCGGGGGGGCAGATACGCAGTATTTT
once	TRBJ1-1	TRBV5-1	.	CASTLGGDTEAFF	TGCGCCAGCACACTAGGGGGGGACACTGAAGCTTTCTTT